This T cell receptor (beta chain) was recorded in a study of beta chain features in type 1 diabetes. A remark on this clone: Its cognate antigen is unknown.

Sorting with CD45RO/CCR7/CD25/CD127/CD95/CD27 yielded naive, central memory, regulatory and stem-like memory CD4+ cells. General observations from the study: TCRB CDR3 length was moderately but significantly reduced in all four CD4+ subsets of Type 1 diabetes patients. In comparison with healthy donors, patients had naive, central memory and Treg TCRB repertoires that appeared more similar.

Sequencing targeted expressed TCRB transcripts, as all isolated RNA had been reverse transcribed. TCRdb keeps only in-frame clones here, not all; method: immunoSEQ multiplex PCR. The sample shows 150,000 to 180,000 clones, 9% to 12% of them seen only once. This sequence was found in a man aged 30-40 years with type 1 diabetes. Sequenced sample: central memory CD4+ T cells from blood.

The CDR3 sequence is CASLGGQGIHQPQHF. The CDR3, as DNA: TGTGCCAGCCTGGGGGGACAGGGAATTCATCAGCCCCAGCATTTT. The chain combines TRBV28 with TRBJ1-5; 9 bases align to TRBD1. V was pared by 8 bases and J by 5 bases, with 10 bases of the junction left unmatched. This CDR3 region has 15 residues. Germline V gives CDR1 MDHEN, CDR2 SYDVKM.